The 12 T cell receptor beta chains below all came from one sample that was sequenced in a study of T cell responses to AZD1222 COVID-19 vaccine. TCRdb keeps only in-frame clones here, not all; method: immunoSEQ multiplex PCR. The sample contains about 120,000 clones, around 84% of which appear only once. The sequences come from peripheral blood, collected 28 days after the second AZD1222 dose. The receptors stem from an adult who received the AZD1222 COVID-19 vaccine.

The rearrangement links TRBV5-1 to TRBJ2-5; 9 nucleotides agree with TRBD2. The CDR3 length is 19 residues. Trimming removed 0 bases from V and 0 bases from J; junction bases left unmatched: 12. Germline CDR1 and CDR2: SGHRS and YFSETQ. The CDR3 reads CASSLGAGSGGPYQETQYF. The CDR3 DNA sequence: TGCGCCAGCAGCTTGGGGGCGGGTAGCGGGGGACCGTACCAAGAGACCCAGTACTTC.

The rearrangement uses TRBV7-9 and TRBJ2-5; no clear D. Germline V gene lookup returns CDR1 SEHNR and CDR2 FQNEAQ (reference sequence). The CDR3 contains 13 residues. V dropped 3 bases and J dropped 3 bases, with 8 bases sitting between them. CDR3 in DNA: TGTGCCAGCAGCTTCGGCAGTGAAGAGACCCAGTACTTC. Protein sequence: CASSFGSEETQYF.

The chain joins TRBV19 to TRBJ2-3; D is ambiguous. This CDR3 contains 13 residues. CDR1 and CDR2 (germline): LNHDA, SQIVND (reference sequence). With 7 bases removed from V and 9 bases from J, the gap between germline ends came to 17 bases. The CDR3 protein is CASNNPSYGTQYF. CDR3 in DNA: TGTGCCAGTAACAACCCCTCTTATGGGACGCAGTATTTT.

V is TRBV7-8 and J is TRBJ1-5; TRBD1 agrees at 9 bases. The V segment lost 5 bases and the J segment 1 base; nucleotides outside the gene matches: 3. In germline, CDR1 is SGHVS, CDR2 FQNEAQ. The CDR3 length is 15 residues. CDR3 nucleotide sequence: TGTGCCAGCAGCCTGGACAGGGGAAGCAATCAGCCCCAGCATTTT. This translates into CASSLDRGSNQPQHF.

J is TRBJ1-1 and V is TRBV18; D not resolved. V shed 4 bases and J shed 8 bases, with 5 bases lying between them. The CDR3 runs to 10 residues. Germline CDR1 KGHSH, CDR2 LQKENI. For the CDR3, the DNA is TGTGCCAGCTCACGGGAGGAAGCTTTCTTT. It codes for CASSREEAFF.

The V and J genes are TRBV5-8 and TRBJ2-1, with D uncertain. Germline values: CDR1 SGHTS, CDR2 YDEGEE. V was clipped by 1 base and J by 3 bases, with 5 bases between them. The length of the CDR3 is 13 residues. For the CDR3, the DNA is TGTGCCAGCAGCTTGACCGACTACAATGAGCAGTTCTTC. The encoded protein is CASSLTDYNEQFF.

The chain links TRBV4-3 to TRBJ1-1; 9 nucleotides match TRBD1. In germline, CDR1 is LGHNA, CDR2 YSLEER. The CDR3 contains 13 residues. The junction had 4 bases not matched to a gene; V was cut back by 0 bases and J by 11 bases. DNA of the CDR3: TGCGCCAGCAGCCAAGATCGGGGACAGGGCGCTTTCTTT. It codes for CASSQDRGQGAFF.

V gene TRBV4-3 combines with J gene TRBJ2-1; 8 positions match TRBD2. Germline lookup yields CDR1 LGHNA and CDR2 YSLEER. The V segment lost 1 base and the J segment 5 bases; nucleotides outside the gene matches: 4. The CDR3 loop spans 15 amino acids. CDR3 sequence: CASSQVNSGNNEQFF. For the CDR3, the DNA is TGCGCCAGCAGCCAAGTTAATAGCGGGAACAATGAGCAGTTCTTC.

The chain combines TRBV12-2 with TRBJ1-1. TRBV12-2 constitutes a pseudogene. The CDR3 runs 17 residues. This CDR3 reads CASRLDVQRRWCTEAFF. The CDR3 region has the DNA TGTGCAAGTCGCTTAGACGTCCAAAGGAGGTGGTGTACTGAAGCTTTCTTT.

The chain couples TRBV4-3 to TRBJ2-7; 9 positions match TRBD2. Germline assignment: CDR1 LGHNA and CDR2 YSLEER. CDR3 length: 16 amino acids. The V segment lost 2 bases and the J segment 9 bases; nucleotides outside the gene matches: 14. CDR3 sequence: CASSQSRSGGFSLQYF. Here the CDR3 DNA reads TGCGCCAGCAGCCAATCTAGGAGCGGGGGGTTTAGTTTGCAGTACTTC.

The rearrangement uses TRBV7-6 and TRBJ2-5; D is possibly TRBD2 (5 bases). Trimming pared 1 base from V and 1 base from J, leaving 13 bases between. The CDR3 has 16 residues. Germline V CDR1 and CDR2: SGHVS, FNYEAQ. The CDR3 DNA reads TGTGCCAGCAGCTTAGGGGGAATAGGGAGCCAAGAGACCCAGTACTTC. Translation gives CASSLGGIGSQETQYF.

The J gene is TRBJ1-5, the V gene TRBV28; unclear D gene. Trimming left V 2 bases short and J 5 bases short, with 10 bases between. Germline lookup yields CDR1 MDHEN and CDR2 SYDVKM. The CDR3 spans 14 residues. In DNA form, the CDR3 reads TGTGCCAGCAGTTTACCCGCAGCTTATCAGCCCCAGCATTTT. It is translated as CASSLPAAYQPQHF.